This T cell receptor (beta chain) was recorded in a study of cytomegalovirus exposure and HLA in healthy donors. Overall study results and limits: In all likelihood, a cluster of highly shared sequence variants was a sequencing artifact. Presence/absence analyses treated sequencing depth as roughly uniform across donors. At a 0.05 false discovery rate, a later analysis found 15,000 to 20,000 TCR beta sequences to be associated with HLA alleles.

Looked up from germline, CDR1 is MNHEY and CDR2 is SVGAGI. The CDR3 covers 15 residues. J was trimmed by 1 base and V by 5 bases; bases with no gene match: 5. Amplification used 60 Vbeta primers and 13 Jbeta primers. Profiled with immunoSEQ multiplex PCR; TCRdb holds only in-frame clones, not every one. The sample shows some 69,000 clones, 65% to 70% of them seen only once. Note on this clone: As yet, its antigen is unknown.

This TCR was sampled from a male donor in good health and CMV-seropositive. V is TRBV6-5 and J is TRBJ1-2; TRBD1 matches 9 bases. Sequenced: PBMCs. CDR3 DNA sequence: TGTGCCAGCAGTCGCCGGGACAGGGTTAACTATGGCTACACCTTC. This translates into CASSRRDRVNYGYTF.